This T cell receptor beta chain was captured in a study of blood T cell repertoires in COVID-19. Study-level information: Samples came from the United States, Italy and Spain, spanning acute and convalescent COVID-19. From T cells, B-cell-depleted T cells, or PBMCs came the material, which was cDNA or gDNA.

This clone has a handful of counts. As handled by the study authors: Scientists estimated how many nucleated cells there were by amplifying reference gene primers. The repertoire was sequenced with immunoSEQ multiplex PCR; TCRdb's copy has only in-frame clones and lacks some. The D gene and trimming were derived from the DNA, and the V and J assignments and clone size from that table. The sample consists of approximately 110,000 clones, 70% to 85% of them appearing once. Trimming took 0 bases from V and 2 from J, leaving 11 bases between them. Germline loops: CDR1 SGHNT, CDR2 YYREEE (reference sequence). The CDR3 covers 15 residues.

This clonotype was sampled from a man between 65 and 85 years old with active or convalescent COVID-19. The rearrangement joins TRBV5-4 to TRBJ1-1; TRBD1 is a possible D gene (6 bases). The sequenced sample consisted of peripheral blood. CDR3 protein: CASSLGRQVNTEAFF. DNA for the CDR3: TGTGCCAGCAGCTTGGGGAGACAGGTTAACACTGAAGCTTTCTTT. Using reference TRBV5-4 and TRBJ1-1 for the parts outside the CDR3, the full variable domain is ETGVTQSPTHLIKTRGQQVTLRCSSQSGHNTVSWYQQALGQGPQFIFQYYREEENGRGNFPPRFSGLQFPNYSSELNVNALELDDSALYLCASSLGRQVNTEAFFGQGTRLTVV.